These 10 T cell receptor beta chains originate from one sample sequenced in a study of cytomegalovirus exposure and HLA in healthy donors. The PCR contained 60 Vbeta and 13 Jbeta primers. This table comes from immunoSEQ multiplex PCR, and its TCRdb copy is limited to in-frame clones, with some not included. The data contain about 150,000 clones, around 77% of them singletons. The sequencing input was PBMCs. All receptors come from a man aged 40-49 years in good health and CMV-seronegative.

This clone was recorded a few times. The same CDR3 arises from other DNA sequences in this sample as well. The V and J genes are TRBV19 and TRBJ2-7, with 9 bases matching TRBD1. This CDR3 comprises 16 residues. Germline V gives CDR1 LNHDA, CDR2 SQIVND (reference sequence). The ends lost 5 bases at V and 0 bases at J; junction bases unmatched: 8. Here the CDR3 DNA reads TGTGCCAGTAGTTCCGGATCGGGACAGGGCTCCTACGAGCAGTACTTC. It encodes CASSSGSGQGSYEQYF.

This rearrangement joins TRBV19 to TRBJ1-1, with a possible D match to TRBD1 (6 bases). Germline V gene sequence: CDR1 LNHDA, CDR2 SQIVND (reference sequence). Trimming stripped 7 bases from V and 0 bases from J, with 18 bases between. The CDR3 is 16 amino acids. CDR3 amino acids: CASTLRLGAMNTEAFF. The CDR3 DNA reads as TGTGCCAGTACCTTAAGATTGGGGGCCATGAACACTGAAGCTTTCTTT. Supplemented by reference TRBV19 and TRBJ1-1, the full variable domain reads DGGITQSPKYLFRKEGQNVTLSCEQNLNHDAMYWYRQDPGQGLRLIYYSQIVNDFQKGDIAEGYSVSREKKESFPLTVTSAQKNPTAFYLCASTLRLGAMNTEAFFGQGTRLTVV.

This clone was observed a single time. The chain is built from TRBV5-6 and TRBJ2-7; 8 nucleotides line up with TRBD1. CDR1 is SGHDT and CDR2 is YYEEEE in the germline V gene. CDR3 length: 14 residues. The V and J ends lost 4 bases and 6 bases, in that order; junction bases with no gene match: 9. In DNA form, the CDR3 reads TGTGCCAGCAGCCCAGGGGGCTCCCCCCTCGAGCAGTACGTC. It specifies CASSPGGSPLEQYV.

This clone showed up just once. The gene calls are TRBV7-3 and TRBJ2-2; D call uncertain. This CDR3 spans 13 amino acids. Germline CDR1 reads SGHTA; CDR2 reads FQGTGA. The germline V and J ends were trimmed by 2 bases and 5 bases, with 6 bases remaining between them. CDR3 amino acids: CASSLLLTGELFF. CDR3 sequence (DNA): TGTGCCAGCAGCTTACTACTTACCGGGGAGCTGTTTTTT. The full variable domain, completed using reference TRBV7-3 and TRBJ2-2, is GAGVSQTPSNKVTEKGKYVELRCDPISGHTALYWYRQSLGQGPEFLIYFQGTGAADDSGLPNDRFFAVRPEGSVSTLKIQRTERGDSAVYLCASSLLLTGELFFGEGSRLTVL.

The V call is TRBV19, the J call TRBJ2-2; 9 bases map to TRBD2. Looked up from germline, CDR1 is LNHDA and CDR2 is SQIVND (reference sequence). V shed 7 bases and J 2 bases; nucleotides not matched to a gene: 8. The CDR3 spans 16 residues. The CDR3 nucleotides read TGTGCCAGTACCAAACTAGCGGGCGATAACACCGGGGAGCTGTTTTTT. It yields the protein CASTKLAGDNTGELFF.

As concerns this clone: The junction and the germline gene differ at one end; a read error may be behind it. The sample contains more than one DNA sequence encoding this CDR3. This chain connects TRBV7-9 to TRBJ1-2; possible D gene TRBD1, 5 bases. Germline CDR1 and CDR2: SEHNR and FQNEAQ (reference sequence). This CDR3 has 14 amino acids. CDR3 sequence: CSSSLEGFNYGYTF. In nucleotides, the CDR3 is TGTTCCAGCAGCTTAGAGGGGTTCAACTATGGCTACACCTTC.

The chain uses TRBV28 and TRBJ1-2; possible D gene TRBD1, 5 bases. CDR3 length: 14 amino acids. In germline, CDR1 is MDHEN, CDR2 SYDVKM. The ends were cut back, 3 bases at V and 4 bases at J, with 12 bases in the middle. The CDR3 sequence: CASSLWQGGYGYTF. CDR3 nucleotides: TGTGCCAGCAGTTTGTGGCAGGGCGGCTATGGCTACACCTTC.

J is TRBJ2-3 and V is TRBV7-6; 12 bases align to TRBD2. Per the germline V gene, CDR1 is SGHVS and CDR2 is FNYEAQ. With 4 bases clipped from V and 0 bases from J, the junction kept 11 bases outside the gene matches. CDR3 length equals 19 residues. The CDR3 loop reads CASSSRGLAGGFSTDTQYF. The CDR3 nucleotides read TGTGCCAGCAGCTCCCGGGGACTAGCGGGCGGGTTTAGCACAGATACGCAGTATTTT.

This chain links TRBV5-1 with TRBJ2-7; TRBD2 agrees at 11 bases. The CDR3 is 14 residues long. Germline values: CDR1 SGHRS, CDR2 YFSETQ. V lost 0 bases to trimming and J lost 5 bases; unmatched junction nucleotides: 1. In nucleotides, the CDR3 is TGCGCCAGCAGCTTGGTAGCGGGAGGGGACGAGCAGTACTTC. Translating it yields CASSLVAGGDEQYF.

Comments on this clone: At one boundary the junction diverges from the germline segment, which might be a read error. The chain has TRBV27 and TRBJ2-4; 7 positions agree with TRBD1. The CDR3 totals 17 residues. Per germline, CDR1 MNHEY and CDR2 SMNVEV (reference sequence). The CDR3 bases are TGTGCCAGCAGTTTACGCTGGTTCAGAGGGGGCAAAAACAGTCAGTACTTC. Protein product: CASSLRWFRGGKNSQYF.